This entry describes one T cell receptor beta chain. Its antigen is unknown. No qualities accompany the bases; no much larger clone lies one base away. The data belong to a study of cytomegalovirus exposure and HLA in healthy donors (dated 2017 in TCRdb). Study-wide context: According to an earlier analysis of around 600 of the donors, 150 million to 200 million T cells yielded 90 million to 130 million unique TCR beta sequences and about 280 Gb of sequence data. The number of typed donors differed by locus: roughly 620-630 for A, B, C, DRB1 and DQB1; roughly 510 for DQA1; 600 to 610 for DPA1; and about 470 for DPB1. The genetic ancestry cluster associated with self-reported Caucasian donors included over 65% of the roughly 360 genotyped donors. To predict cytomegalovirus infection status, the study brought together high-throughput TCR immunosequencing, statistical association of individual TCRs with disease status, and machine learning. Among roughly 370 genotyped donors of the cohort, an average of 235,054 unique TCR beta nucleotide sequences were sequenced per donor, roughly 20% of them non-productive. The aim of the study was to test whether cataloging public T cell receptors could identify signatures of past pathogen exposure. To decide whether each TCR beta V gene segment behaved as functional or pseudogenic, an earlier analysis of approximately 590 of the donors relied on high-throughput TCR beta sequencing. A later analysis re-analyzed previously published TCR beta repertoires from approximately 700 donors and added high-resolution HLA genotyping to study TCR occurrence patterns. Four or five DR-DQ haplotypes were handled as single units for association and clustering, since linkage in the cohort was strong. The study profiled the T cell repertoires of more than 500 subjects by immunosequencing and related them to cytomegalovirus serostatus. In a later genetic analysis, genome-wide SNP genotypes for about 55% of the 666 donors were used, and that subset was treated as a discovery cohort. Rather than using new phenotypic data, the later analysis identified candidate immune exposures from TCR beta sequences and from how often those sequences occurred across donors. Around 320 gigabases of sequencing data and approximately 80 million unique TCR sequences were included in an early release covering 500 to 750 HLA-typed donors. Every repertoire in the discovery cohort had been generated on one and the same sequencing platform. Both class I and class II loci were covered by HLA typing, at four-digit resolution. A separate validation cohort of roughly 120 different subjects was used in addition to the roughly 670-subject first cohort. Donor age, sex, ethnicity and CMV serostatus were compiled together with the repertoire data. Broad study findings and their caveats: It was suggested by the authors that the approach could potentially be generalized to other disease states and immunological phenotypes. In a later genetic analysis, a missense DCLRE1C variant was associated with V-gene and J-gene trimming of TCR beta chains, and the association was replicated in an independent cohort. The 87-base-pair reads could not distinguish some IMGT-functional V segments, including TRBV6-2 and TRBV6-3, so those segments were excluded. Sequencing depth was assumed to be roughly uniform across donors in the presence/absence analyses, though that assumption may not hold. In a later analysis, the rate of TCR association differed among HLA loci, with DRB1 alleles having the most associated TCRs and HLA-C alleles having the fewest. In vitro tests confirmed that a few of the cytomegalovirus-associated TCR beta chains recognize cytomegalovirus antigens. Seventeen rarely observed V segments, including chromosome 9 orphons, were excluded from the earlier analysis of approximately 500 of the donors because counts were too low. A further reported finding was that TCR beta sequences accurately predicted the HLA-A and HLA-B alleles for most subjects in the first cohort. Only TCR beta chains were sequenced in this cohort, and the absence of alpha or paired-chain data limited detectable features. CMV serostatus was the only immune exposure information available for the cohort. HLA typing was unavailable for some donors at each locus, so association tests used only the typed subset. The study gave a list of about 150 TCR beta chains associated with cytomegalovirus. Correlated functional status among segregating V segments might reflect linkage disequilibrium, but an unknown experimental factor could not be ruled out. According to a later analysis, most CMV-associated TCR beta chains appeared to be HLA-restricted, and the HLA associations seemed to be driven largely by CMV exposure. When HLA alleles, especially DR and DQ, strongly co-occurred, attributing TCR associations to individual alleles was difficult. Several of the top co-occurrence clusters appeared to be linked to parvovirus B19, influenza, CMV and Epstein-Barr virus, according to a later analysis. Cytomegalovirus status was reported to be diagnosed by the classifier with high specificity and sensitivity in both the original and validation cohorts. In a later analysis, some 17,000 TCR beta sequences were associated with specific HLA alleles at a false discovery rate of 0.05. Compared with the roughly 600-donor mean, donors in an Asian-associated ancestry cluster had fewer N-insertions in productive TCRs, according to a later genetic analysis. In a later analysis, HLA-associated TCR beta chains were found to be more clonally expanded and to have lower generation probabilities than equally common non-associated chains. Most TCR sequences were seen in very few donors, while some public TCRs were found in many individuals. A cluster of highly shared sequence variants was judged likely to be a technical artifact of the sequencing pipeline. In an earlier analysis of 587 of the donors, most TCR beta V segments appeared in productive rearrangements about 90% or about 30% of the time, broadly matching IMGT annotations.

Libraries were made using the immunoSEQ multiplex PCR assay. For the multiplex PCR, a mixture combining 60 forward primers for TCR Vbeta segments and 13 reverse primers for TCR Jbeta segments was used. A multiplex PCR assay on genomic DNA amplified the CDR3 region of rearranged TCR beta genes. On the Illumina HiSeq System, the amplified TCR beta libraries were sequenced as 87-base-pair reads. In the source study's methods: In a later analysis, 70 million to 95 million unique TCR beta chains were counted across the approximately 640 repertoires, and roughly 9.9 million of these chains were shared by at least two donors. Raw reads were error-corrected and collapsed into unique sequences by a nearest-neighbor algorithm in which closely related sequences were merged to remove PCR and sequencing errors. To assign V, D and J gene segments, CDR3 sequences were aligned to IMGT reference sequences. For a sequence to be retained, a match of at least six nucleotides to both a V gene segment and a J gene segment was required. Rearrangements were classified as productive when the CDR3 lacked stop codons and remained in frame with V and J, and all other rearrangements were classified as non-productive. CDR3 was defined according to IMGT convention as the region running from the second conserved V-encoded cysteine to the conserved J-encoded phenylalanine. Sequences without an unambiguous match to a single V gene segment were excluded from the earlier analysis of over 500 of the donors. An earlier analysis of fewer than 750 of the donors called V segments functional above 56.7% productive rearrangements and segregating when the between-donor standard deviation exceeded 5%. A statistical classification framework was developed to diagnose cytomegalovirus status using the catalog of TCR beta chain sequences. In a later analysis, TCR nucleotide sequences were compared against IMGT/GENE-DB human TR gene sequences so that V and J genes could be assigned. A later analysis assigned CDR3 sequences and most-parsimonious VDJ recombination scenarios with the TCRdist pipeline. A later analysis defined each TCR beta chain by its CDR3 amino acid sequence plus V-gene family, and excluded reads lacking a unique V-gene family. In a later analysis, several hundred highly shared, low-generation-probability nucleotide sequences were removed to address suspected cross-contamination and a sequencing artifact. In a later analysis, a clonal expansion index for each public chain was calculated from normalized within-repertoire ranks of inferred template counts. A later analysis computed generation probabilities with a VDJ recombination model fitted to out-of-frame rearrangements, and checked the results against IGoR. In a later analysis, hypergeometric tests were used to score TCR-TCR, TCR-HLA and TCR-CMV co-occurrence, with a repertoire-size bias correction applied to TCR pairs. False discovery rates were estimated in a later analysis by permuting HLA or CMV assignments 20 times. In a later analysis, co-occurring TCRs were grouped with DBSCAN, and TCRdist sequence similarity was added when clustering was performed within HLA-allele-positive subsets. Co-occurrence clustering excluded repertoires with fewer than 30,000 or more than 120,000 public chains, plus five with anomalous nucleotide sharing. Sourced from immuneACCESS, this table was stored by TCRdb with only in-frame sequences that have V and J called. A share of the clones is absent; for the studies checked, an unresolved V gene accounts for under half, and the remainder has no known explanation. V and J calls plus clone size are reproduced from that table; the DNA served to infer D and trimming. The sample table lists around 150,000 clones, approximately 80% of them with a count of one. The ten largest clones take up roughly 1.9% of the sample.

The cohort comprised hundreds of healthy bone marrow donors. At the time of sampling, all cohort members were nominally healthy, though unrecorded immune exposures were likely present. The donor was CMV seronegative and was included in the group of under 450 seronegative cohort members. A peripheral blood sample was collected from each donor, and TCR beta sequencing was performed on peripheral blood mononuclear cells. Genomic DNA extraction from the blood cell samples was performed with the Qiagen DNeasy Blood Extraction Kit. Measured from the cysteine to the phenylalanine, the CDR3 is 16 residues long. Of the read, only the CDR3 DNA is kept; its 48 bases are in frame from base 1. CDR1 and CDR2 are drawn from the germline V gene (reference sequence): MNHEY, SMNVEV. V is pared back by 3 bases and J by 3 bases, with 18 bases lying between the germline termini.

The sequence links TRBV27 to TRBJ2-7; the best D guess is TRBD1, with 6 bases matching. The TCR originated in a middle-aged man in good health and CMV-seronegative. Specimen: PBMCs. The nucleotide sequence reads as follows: TGTGCCAGCAGTTTGGACCCCCTAGGGACAATCTACGAGCAGTACTTC. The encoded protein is CASSLDPLGTIYEQYF.